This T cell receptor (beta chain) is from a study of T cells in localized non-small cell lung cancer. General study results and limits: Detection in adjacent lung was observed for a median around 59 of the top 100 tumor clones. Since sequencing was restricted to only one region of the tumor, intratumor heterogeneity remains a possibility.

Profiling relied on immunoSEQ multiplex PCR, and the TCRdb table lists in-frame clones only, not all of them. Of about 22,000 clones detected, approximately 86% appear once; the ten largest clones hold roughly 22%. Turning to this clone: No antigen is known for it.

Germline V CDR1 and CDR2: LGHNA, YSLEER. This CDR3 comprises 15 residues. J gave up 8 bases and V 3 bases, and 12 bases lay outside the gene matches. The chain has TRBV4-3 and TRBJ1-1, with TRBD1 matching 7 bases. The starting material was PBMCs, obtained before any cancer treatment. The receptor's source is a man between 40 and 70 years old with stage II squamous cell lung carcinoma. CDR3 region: CASSHTRQGSNEAFF. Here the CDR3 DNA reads TGCGCCAGCAGCCACACACGACAGGGAAGCAACGAAGCTTTCTTT.